Sequencing of this T cell receptor beta chain was carried out in a study of T cells after yellow fever vaccination. CDR3 length: 15 amino acids. Germline CDR1 and CDR2: SNHLY and FYNNEI. The V end lost 7 bases, the J end lost 1 base, and 14 bases lay between the germline ends. The authors made TCR cDNA by 5'RACE template switching, adding a universal primer site and UMIs. TCRdb recomputed calls from the 5' RACE reads with MiXCR, one row per CDR3 protein. The data show hundreds of thousands of distinct CDR3 sequences, under 15% seen once. General observations from the study: Weaker overall was a secondary response that nonetheless peaked faster, on day 5 versus 15. Re-detected after boosting: most primary clones, 96% of CD4 and around 86% of CD8. Some clonotypes were seen in both the CD4 and the CD8 compartments. These made up a small share and likely arose from convergent recombination.

Regarding this clonotype: The target antigen is unknown.

Sequencing used CD4+ T cells sorted from PBMCs, obtained 15 days after the yellow fever booster vaccination. The clonotype was recovered from a man between 18 and 35 years old who received the YFV17D yellow fever vaccine. The chain is built from TRBV2 and TRBJ1-5; D not resolved. Here the CDR3 reads CASTGSSGSNQPQHF. Here the CDR3 DNA reads TGTGCCAGCACGGGGAGCAGCGGCAGCAATCAGCCCCAGCATTTT.